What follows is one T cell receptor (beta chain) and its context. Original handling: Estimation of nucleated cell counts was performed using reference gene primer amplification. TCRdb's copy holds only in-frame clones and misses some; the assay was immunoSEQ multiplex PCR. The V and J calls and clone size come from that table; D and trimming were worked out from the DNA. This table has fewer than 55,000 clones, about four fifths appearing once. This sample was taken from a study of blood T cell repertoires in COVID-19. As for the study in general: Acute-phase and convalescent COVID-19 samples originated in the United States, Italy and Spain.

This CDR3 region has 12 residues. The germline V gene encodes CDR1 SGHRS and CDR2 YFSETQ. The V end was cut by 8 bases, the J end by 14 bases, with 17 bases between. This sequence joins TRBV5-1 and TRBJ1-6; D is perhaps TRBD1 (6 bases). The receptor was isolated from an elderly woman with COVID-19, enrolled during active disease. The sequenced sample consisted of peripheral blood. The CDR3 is CASRDKFFTLHF. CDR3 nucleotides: TGCGCCAGTCGGGACAAATTTTTTACCCTCCACTTT.